This T cell receptor beta chain was sequenced in a study of somatic mutations in cytotoxic T cells in rheumatoid arthritis. This table comes from immunoSEQ multiplex PCR, and its TCRdb copy is limited to in-frame clones, with some not included. The sample lists some 27,000 clones; around 74% were seen once. The CDR3 is 14 residues long. Germline loops: CDR1 PRHDT, CDR2 FYEKMQ (reference sequence). Trimming took 5 bases from V and 3 from J; bases not matched to a gene: 4. The clonotype comes from a woman between 18 and 30 years old in good health. This chain connects TRBV13 to TRBJ2-1, with 7 bases identical to TRBD1. Sequencing used CD8+ T cells sorted from blood. The CDR3 sequence: CASSRGQDYNEQFF. Here the CDR3 DNA reads TGTGCCAGCAGCCGAGGACAGGACTACAATGAGCAGTTCTTC.